This entry concerns a single TCR beta chain. The target antigen is unknown. V trimming: 3 bases; J trimming: 0 bases; junction bases outside the gene matches: 5. The CDR3 contains 17 residues. Germline assignment: CDR1 SGHNT and CDR2 YYREEE (reference sequence). This specimen belongs to a study of T cells in tuberculosis. Overall study context: IGRA-negative adolescents, IGRA-positive adolescents with latent tuberculosis and adults with active tuberculosis formed this South African cohort. Whole-study results and caveats: Active tuberculosis TCR-alpha repertoires lay closer to GMM-specific TCRs than IGRA-negative controls, suggesting clonal expansion.

Libraries were prepared by immunoSEQ multiplex PCR; TCRdb keeps only in-frame clonotypes and omits some of them. The sample yields about 40,000 clones, 94% seen once. Described time point: new active TB diagnosis, blood taken before or within 7 days of starting treatment. Active tuberculosis patients were new diagnoses, HIV-seronegative, South African, and aged 18 years or older. V gene TRBV5-4 combines with J gene TRBJ1-6, with 8 bases fitting TRBD1. The specimen comprised PBMCs, sampled at tuberculosis diagnosis. This TCR derives from an adult with tuberculosis. CDR3 nucleotides: TGTGCCAGCAGCTCGCCCACAGGGGGCTCCTATAATTCACCCCTCCACTTT. This translates into CASSSPTGGSYNSPLHF.